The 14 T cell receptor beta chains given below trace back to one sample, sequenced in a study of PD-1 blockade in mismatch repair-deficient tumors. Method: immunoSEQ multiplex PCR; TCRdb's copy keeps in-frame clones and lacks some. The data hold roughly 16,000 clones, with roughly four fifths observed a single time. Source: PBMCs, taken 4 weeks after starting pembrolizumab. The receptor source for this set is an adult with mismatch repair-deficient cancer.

CDR3 sequence: CASTAGTEAFF. The CDR3 DNA reads as TGTGCCAGCACCGCAGGTACGGAAGCTTTCTTT. This sequence joins TRBV27 and TRBJ1-1; the D is unclear. The CDR3 has 11 residues. Trimming shortened V by 7 bases and J by 8 bases, and 11 bases separated the two germline ends. CDR1 MNHEY and CDR2 SMNVEV come from the germline V gene (reference sequence).

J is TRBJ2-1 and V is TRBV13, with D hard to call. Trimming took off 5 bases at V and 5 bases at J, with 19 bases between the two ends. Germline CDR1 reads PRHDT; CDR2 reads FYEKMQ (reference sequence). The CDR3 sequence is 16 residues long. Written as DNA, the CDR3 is TGTGCCAGCAGCCAAGACCCGGGTCTTACCCACAATGAGCAGTTCTTC. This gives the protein CASSQDPGLTHNEQFF.

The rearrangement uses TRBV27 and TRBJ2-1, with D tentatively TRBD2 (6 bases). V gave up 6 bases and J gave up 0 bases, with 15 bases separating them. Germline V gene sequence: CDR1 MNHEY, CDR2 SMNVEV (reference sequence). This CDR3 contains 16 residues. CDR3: CASRPGTYSSYNEQFF. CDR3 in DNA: TGTGCCAGCAGGCCGGGGACTTATAGCTCCTACAATGAGCAGTTCTTC.

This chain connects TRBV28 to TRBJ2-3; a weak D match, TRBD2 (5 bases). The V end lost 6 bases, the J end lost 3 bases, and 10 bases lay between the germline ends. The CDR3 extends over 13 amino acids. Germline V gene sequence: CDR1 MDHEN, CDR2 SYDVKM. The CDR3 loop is CASRRTGTDTQYF. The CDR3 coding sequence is TGTGCCAGCAGGAGGACTGGAACAGATACGCAGTATTTT.

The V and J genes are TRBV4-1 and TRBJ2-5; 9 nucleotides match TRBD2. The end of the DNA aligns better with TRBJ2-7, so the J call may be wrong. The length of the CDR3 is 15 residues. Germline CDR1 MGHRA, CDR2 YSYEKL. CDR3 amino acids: CASSATGTSYYEQYF. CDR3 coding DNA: TGCGCCAGCAGCGCGACAGGGACTAGCTACTACGAGCAGTACTTC.

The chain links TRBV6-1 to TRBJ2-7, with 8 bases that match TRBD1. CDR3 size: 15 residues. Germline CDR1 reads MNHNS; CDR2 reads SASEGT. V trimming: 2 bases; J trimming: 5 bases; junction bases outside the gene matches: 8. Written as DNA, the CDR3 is TGTGCCAGCAGTGAAATACTGGCAGGGGGCAACGAGCAGTACTTC. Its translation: CASSEILAGGNEQYF.

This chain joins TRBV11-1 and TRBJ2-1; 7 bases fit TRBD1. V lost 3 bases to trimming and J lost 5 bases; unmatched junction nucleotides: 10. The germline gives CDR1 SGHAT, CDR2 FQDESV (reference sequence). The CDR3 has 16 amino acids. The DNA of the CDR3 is TGTGCCAGCAGCTTTCGTCTAGGACAGGCAGACAATGAGCAGTTCTTC. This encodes CASSFRLGQADNEQFF.

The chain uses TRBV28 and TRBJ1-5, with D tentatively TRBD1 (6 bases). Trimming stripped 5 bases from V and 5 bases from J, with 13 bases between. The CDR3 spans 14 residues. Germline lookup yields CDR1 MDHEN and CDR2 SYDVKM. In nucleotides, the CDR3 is TGTGCCAGCAGTCCCTATCAGGGGTATCAGCCCCAGCATTTT. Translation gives CASSPYQGYQPQHF. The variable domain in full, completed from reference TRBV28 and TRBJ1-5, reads DVKVTQSSRYLVKRTGEKVFLECVQDMDHENMFWYRQDPGLGLRLIYFSYDVKMKEKGDIPEGYSVSREKKERFSLILESASTNQTSMYLCASSPYQGYQPQHFGDGTRLSIL.

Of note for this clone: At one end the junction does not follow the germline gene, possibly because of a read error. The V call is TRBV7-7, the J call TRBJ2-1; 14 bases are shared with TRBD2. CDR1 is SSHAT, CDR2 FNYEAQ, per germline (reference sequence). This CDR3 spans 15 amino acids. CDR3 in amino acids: CASSSGTSGRYEQFF. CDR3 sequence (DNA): TGTGCTAGCAGCTCCGGGACTAGCGGGAGATATGAGCAGTTCTTC.

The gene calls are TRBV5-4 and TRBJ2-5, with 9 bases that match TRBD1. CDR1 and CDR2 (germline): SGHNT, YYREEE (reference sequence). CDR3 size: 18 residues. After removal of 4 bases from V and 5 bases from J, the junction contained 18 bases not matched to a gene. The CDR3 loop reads CASSDAPGQGLKGETQYF. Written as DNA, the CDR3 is TGTGCCAGCAGCGACGCTCCGGGACAGGGTTTAAAGGGGGAGACCCAGTACTTC.

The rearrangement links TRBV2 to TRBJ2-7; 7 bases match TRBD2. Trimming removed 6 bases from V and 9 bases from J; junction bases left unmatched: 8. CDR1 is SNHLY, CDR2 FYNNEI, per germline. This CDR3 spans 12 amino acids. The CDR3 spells CASSGGGGRQYF. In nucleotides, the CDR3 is TGTGCCAGCAGCGGTGGGGGGGGAAGGCAGTACTTC.

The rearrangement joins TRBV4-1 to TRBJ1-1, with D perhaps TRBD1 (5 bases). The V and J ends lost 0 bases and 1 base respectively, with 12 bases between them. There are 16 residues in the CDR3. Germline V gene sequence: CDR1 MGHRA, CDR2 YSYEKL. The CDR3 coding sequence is TGCGCCAGCAGCCAAGATTCCAGGGTACAGAACACTGAAGCTTTCTTT. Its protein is CASSQDSRVQNTEAFF.

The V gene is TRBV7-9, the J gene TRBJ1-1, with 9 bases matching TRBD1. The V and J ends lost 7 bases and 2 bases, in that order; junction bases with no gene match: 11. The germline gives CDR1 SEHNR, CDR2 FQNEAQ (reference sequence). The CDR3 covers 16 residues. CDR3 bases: TGTGCCAGCAACACCCGATCGACAGGGGGTAACACTGAAGCTTTCTTT. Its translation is CASNTRSTGGNTEAFF.

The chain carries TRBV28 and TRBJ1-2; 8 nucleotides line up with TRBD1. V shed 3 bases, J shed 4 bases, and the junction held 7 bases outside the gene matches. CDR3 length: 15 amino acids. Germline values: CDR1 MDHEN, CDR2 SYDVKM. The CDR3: CASSFRTGFPYGYTF. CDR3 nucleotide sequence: TGTGCCAGCAGTTTCCGGACAGGGTTCCCCTATGGCTACACCTTC.